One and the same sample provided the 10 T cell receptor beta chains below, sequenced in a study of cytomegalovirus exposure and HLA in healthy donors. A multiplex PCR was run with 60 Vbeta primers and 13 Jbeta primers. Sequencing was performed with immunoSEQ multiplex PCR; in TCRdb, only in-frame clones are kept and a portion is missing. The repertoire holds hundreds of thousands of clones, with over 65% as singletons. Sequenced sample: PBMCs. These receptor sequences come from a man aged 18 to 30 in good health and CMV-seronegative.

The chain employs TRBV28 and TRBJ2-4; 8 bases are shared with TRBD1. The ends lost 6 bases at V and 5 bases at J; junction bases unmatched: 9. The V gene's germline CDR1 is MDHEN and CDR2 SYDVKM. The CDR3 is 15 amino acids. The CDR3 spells CASREGQGGQNIQYF. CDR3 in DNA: TGTGCCAGCAGGGAAGGACAGGGCGGCCAAAACATTCAGTACTTC. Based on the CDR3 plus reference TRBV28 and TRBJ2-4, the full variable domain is DVKVTQSSRYLVKRTGEKVFLECVQDMDHENMFWYRQDPGLGLRLIYFSYDVKMKEKGDIPEGYSVSREKKERFSLILESASTNQTSMYLCASREGQGGQNIQYFGAGTRLSVL.

The CDR3 here is CASSYLPPNYGYTF. The CDR3 DNA reads TGTGCCAGCAGTTACCTTCCCCCTAACTATGGCTACACCTTC. The chain joins TRBV6-6 to TRBJ1-2, with no clear D. The ends were cut back, 2 bases at V and 0 bases at J, with 7 bases in the middle. This CDR3 spans 14 amino acids. Germline CDR1 MNHNY, CDR2 SVGAGI (reference sequence).

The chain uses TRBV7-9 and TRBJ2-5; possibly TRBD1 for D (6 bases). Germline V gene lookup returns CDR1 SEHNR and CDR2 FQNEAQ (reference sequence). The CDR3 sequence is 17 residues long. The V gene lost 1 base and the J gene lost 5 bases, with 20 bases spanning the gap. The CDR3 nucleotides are TGTGCCAGCAGCTTAGGAGTCTCAGGGACATTACATGAGACCCAGTACTTC. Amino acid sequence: CASSLGVSGTLHETQYF.

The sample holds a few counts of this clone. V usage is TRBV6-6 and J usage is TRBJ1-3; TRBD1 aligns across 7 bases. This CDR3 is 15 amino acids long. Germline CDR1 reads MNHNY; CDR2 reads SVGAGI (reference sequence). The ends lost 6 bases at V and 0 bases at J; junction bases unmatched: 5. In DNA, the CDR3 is TGTGCCAGCAGCGGGACAGACCGCTCTGGAAACACCATATATTTT. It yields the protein CASSGTDRSGNTIYF.

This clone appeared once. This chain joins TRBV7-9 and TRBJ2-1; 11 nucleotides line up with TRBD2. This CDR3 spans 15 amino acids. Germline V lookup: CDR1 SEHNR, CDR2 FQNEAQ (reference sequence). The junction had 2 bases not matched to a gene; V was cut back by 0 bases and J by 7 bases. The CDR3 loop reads CASSLALAGVNEQFF. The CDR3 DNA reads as TGTGCCAGCAGCTTAGCACTAGCGGGAGTTAATGAGCAGTTCTTC.

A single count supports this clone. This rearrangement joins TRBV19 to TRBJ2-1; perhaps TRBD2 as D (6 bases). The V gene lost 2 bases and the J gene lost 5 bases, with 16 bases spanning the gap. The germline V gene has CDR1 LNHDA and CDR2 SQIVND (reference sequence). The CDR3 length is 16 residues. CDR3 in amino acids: CASSIQAGSPNNEQFF. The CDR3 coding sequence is TGTGCCAGTAGTATACAGGCGGGATCCCCCAACAATGAGCAGTTCTTC.

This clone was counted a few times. The CDR3 DNA is TGTGCCAGCAGCATTTGGGGACAGGGGACAGATACGCAGTATTTT. This encodes CASSIWGQGTDTQYF. The V call is TRBV7-8, the J call TRBJ2-3; 10 positions match TRBD1. This CDR3 is built from 15 residues. CDR1 is SGHVS and CDR2 is FQNEAQ in the germline V gene. The V segment lost 5 bases and the J segment 3 bases; nucleotides outside the gene matches: 5.

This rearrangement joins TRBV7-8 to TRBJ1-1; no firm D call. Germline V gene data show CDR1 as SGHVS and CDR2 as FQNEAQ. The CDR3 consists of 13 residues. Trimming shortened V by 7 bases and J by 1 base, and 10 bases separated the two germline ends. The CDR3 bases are TGTGCCAGCAATGCTGGAGAGAACACTGAAGCTTTCTTT. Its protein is CASNAGENTEAFF. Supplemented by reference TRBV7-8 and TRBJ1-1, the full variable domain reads GAGVSQSPRYKVAKRGQDVALRCDPISGHVSLFWYQQALGQGPEFLTYFQNEAQLDKSGLPSDRFFAERPEGSVSTLKIQRTQQEDSAVYLCASNAGENTEAFFGQGTRLTVV.

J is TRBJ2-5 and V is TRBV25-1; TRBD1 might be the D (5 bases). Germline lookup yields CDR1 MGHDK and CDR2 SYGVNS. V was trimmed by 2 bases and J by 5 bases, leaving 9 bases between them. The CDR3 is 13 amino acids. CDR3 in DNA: TGTGCCAGCAGTGAAGGGGCTGTGGAGACCCAGTACTTC. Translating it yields CASSEGAVETQYF.

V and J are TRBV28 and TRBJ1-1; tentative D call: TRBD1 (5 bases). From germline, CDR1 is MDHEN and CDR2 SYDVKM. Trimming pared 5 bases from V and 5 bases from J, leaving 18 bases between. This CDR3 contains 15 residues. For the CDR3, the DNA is TGTGCCAGCAGTATGTTATGGACGGGGGGGACTGAAGCTTTCTTT. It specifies CASSMLWTGGTEAFF.